This TCR beta chain appears in the sequencing data of a study of T-cell memory formation after mild COVID-19. Whole-study findings and limits: Shrinking CD4+ clones resided mostly in CM and EM, and CD8+ ones in EMRA.

The CDR3 extends over 14 amino acids. Germline trimming cut 4 bases from V and 5 bases from J; bases unmatched to any gene: 2. Germline lookup yields CDR1 MNHEY and CDR2 SVGAGI. TCRdb re-called the 5' RACE reads with MiXCR, one entry per CDR3 protein. Among around 530,000 distinct CDR3 sequences listed, less than 25% were seen once. On this clonotype itself: Its cognate antigen is unknown.

What was sequenced was PBMCs or a T cell subset sorted from them (not recorded which). This sequence originates from an adult woman who had mild COVID-19 (a few samples of this study predate the infection). Cell type and time point are not known. This sequence joins TRBV6-5 and TRBJ2-7; 13 bases fit TRBD2. The CDR3 protein is CASSWTSGSDEQYF. In nucleotides, the CDR3 is TGTGCCAGCAGTTGGACTAGCGGGAGTGACGAGCAGTACTTC.